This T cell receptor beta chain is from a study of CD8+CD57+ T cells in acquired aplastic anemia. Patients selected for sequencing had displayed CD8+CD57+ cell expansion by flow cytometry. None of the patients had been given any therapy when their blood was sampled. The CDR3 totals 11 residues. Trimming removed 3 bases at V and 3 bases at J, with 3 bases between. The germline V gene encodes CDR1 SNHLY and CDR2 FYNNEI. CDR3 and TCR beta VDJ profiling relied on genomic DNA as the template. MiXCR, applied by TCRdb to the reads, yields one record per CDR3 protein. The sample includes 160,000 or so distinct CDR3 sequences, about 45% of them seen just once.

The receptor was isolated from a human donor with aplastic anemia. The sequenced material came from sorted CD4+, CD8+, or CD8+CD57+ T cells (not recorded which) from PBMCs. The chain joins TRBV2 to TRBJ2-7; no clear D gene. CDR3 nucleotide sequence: TGTGCCAGCAGTGATAACTACGAGCAGTACTTC. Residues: CASSDNYEQYF.